This T cell receptor (beta chain) was obtained from a study of T cells in Graves' hyperthyroidism and ophthalmopathy. Across the whole study: Blood from the periphery was taken at initial diagnosis, before any treatment. Study-level points and caveats: The model's output predicted ophthalmopathy at a median of 6.5 months prior to onset. Most clonotypes that expanded in the thyroid above 0.001 also showed up in blood.

RNA transcripts gave rise to amplified TCR beta CDR3 regions. Researchers ran a first-round RT-PCR on the TCR CDR3 using the HTBI primer set. One entry per CDR3 protein results from TCRdb running MiXCR on the multiplex PCR reads. Among around 610,000 distinct CDR3 sequences listed, roughly 15% were seen once. This CDR3 contains 15 residues. V was shortened by 0 bases and J by 1 base, with 9 bases between the two germline ends. In germline, CDR1 is MNHEY, CDR2 SVGAGI. Around 10 ml fresh peripheral blood yielded the PBMCs. This clonotype was seen ten or more times. No antigen is known for it. The chain joins TRBV6-5 to TRBJ2-5; possible D gene TRBD1, 6 bases. The sequenced material came from blood. The clonotype comes from a woman in her thirties or forties with Graves' ophthalmopathy. CDR3 loop: CASSYSRGSQETQYF. As DNA, the CDR3 is TGTGCCAGCAGTTACTCGAGGGGGTCCCAAGAGACCCAGTACTTC.